These 32 T cell receptor beta chains were all obtained from the same sample, sequenced in a study of T-cell reconstitution after alpha-beta-depleted transplantation in children. Unique molecular identifiers were incorporated when the TCRbeta library was constructed. TCRdb reanalysed the PCR reads using MiXCR and keeps one entry per CDR3 protein. Among approximately 500,000 distinct CDR3 sequences listed, roughly a tenth were seen once. Source: PBMCs, taken before TCRalphabeta/CD19-depleted stem cell transplant. Receptors originate from a child aged 2-9 years with inherited bone marrow failure, due to receive a stem cell transplant.

This clonotype was picked up a small number of times. The CDR3 sequence: CASSLEGGLREPQHF. CDR3 nucleotides: TGCGCCAGCAGCCTGGAGGGTGGGTTGCGTGAGCCCCAGCATTTT. The chain has TRBV5-1 and TRBJ1-5; D call uncertain. Germline CDR1 SGHRS, CDR2 YFSETQ. Trimming removed 4 bases at V and 8 bases at J, with 19 bases between. CDR3 length: 15 amino acids.

This clonotype has more than one count but fewer than ten. V is TRBV4-1 and J is TRBJ2-4, with D hard to call. The CDR3 is made up of 15 amino acids. Per germline, CDR1 MGHRA and CDR2 YSYEKL. V gave up 3 bases and J gave up 3 bases, with 12 bases separating them. The CDR3 DNA sequence: TGCGCCAGCAGCCAGGGTCCACGCAGCAAAAACATTCAGTACTTC. Translation: CASSQGPRSKNIQYF.

This clonotype was recorded at least ten times. The CDR3 sequence is CASSTRFRDNMPGELFF. In nucleotides, the CDR3 is TGTGCCAGCAGCACTCGCTTCCGGGATAATATGCCCGGGGAGCTGTTTTTT. This chain uses TRBV9 with TRBJ2-2; TRBD2 is a possible D gene (5 bases). This CDR3 has 17 amino acids. Germline loops: CDR1 SGDLS, CDR2 YYNGEE. The V end was cut by 4 bases, the J end by 6 bases, with 22 bases between.

The count of this clonotype is one. The genes are TRBV27 and TRBJ2-2; 8 nucleotides line up with TRBD2. The CDR3 totals 18 residues. Germline assignment: CDR1 MNHEY and CDR2 SMNVEV (reference sequence). V lost 7 bases, J lost 4 bases, and 17 bases stayed unmatched. In DNA, the CDR3 is TGTGCCAGCACGCTCATACTCGGGGGGGGCGGGAGCACCGGGGAGCTGTTTTTT. This codes for CASTLILGGGGSTGELFF.

This clonotype has just a few counts. J is TRBJ2-7 and V is TRBV6-2 or TRBV6-3, with 16 bases fitting TRBD2. The CDR3 runs 18 residues. Germline V gene data show CDR1 as MNHEY and CDR2 as SVGEGT. V lost 7 bases and J lost 3; bases outside the gene matches: 12. Written as DNA, the CDR3 is TGTGCCAGCACCCCTCCGGGACTAGCGGGAGGGCCGAGCTACGAGCAGTACTTC. It codes for CASTPPGLAGGPSYEQYF.

This clonotype has ten or more counts. The J gene is TRBJ1-4, the V gene TRBV20-1, with TRBD1 as a possible D gene (5 bases). V was clipped by 6 bases and J by 6 bases, with 17 bases between them. Germline CDR1 is DFQATT and CDR2 is SNEGSKA (reference sequence). The CDR3 is 14 residues long. In DNA form, the CDR3 reads TGCAGTGCCACCGGGACCGAAAGTCATGAAAAACTGTTTTTT. This sequence encodes CSATGTESHEKLFF.

At least ten counts were recorded for this clonotype. The J gene is TRBJ2-1, the V gene TRBV20-1, with D unresolved. The CDR3 has 14 residues. Looked up from germline, CDR1 is DFQATT and CDR2 is SNEGSKA (reference sequence). V was shortened by 0 bases and J by 7 bases, with 13 bases between the two germline ends. The CDR3 is CSARDLGLMNEQFF. CDR3 nucleotide sequence: TGCAGTGCTAGAGATCTGGGCCTCATGAATGAGCAGTTCTTC.

This chain joins TRBV6-2 or TRBV6-3 and TRBJ2-7; 9 bases line up with TRBD2. Germline-derived CDR1 and CDR2 are MNHEY and SVGEGT. The CDR3 contains 14 residues. The J segment lost 6 bases and the V segment lost 5 bases, leaving 8 bases of the junction unmatched. This chain's CDR3 is CASSLAGRSLEQYF. As DNA, the CDR3 is TGTGCCAGCAGTCTAGCGGGACGGTCCCTCGAGCAGTACTTC.

This clonotype showed up many times. The V call is TRBV12-3 or TRBV12-4, the J call TRBJ2-3; 7 bases fit TRBD1. V was clipped by 5 bases and J by 1 base; unmatched bases: 6. The length of the CDR3 is 15 residues. Written as DNA, the CDR3 is TGTGCCAGCAGTCCATACAGGGGAGGCACAGATACGCAGTATTTT. It is translated as CASSPYRGGTDTQYF.

In its sample, this clonotype was seen many times. The chain carries TRBV5-1 and TRBJ2-3; 7 nucleotides agree with TRBD1. Trimming at V came to 2 bases and at J to 1 base, leaving 4 bases not matched to a gene. From germline, CDR1 is SGHRS and CDR2 YFSETQ. CDR3 length: 15 amino acids. The CDR3 nucleotides are TGCGCCAGCAGCTTCGACAGGGCTGGCACAGATACGCAGTATTTT. Translated: CASSFDRAGTDTQYF.

This clonotype was detected many times. The chain has TRBV4-1 and TRBJ2-3, with 10 bases identical to TRBD2. V lost 1 base and J lost 5; bases outside the gene matches: 9. The CDR3 sequence is 17 residues long. Germline values: CDR1 MGHRA, CDR2 YSYEKL. The CDR3 region has the DNA TGCGCCAGCAGCCAAGCTGGGAGCGGGAGGGCCGGAGATACGCAGTATTTT. As protein: CASSQAGSGRAGDTQYF.

This clonotype was seen ten or more times. CDR3 in DNA: TGTGCCAGCAGCGGACTCCGGGAAAGGGGCTACACCTTC. Amino acids: CASSGLRERGYTF. V usage is TRBV6-1 and J usage is TRBJ1-2; unclear D gene. V was clipped by 6 bases and J by 8 bases, with 16 bases between them. Per germline, CDR1 MNHNS and CDR2 SASEGT. The CDR3 covers 13 residues.

Ten or more counts support this clonotype. The rearrangement joins TRBV4-3 to TRBJ2-1; TRBD1 matches at 11 bases. CDR1 is LGHNA, CDR2 YSLEER, per germline. CDR3 length: 15 amino acids. Trimming took 4 bases from V and 7 from J; bases not matched to a gene: 6. CDR3 sequence: CASSLWTGGGNEQFF. The CDR3 nucleotides are TGCGCCAGCAGCCTGTGGACAGGGGGCGGGAATGAGCAGTTCTTC.

This clonotype was found many times. V is TRBV7-2 and J is TRBJ1-4, with D unresolved. V was cut by 5 bases and J by 7 bases, with 8 bases left in between. Per germline, CDR1 SGHTA and CDR2 FQGNSA. The CDR3 totals 12 residues. CDR3 nucleotides: TGTGCCAGCAGCCCTGGGCGTGAAAAACTGTTTTTT. This sequence encodes CASSPGREKLFF.

This clonotype occurred a few times. DNA of the CDR3: TGCAGTGCTATGTCCCCCACTGAAGCTTTCTTT. Translation gives CSAMSPTEAFF. The chain carries TRBV20-1 and TRBJ1-1; D is uncertain. Germline assignment: CDR1 DFQATT and CDR2 SNEGSKA (reference sequence). V was trimmed by 4 bases and J by 4 bases, leaving 7 bases between them. The CDR3 covers 11 residues.

Ten or more counts support this clonotype. The gene calls are TRBV10-2 and TRBJ2-3; 8 bases agree with TRBD1. The CDR3 has 16 amino acids. V trimming: 2 bases; J trimming: 0 bases; junction bases outside the gene matches: 4. Germline loops: CDR1 WSHSY, CDR2 SAAADI. DNA for the CDR3: TGCGCCAGCAGTGAGCGTCAGGGGGCTAGCACAGATACGCAGTATTTT. Translating gives CASSERQGASTDTQYF.

There are many counts of this clonotype. The chain is built from TRBV4-3 and TRBJ2-4; tentatively, D is TRBD1 (5 bases). This CDR3 spans 14 amino acids. V was trimmed by 2 bases and J by 6 bases, leaving 11 bases between them. Germline CDR1 is LGHNA and CDR2 is YSLEER. The CDR3 loop reads CASSQWGGPNIQYF. The CDR3 region has the DNA TGCGCCAGCAGCCAATGGGGCGGACCAAACATTCAGTACTTC.

The genes are TRBV7-8 and TRBJ1-3, with D perhaps matching TRBD1 (6 bases). The V gene's germline CDR1 is SGHVS and CDR2 FQNEAQ. CDR3 length: 13 amino acids. The V end was cut by 6 bases, the J end by 4 bases, with 10 bases between. CDR3 coding DNA: TGTGCCAGCAGATCCGACAGGGGAAACACCATATATTTT. It is translated as CASRSDRGNTIYF.

This clonotype was recorded a few times. The gene calls are TRBV29-1 and TRBJ2-1, with 7 bases lining up with TRBD1. This CDR3 is 13 amino acids long. Germline CDR1 SQVTM, CDR2 ANQGSEA. V was clipped by 6 bases and J by 6 bases; unmatched bases: 8. The CDR3, as DNA: TGCAGCGTGCGACAGGGTTTATCCAATGAGCAGTTCTTC. Protein sequence: CSVRQGLSNEQFF.

Ten or more counts support this clonotype. This chain uses TRBV5-1 with TRBJ2-3; TRBD2 matches at 10 bases. The V gene end was trimmed by 2 bases and the J gene end by 2 bases; junction bases not matched to a gene: 2. This CDR3 has 15 amino acids. CDR1 is SGHRS, CDR2 YFSETQ, per germline. The CDR3 coding sequence is TGCGCCAGCAGCTTCGGACTAGCGGACACAGATACGCAGTATTTT. It codes for CASSFGLADTDTQYF.

In this sample, this clonotype turned up many times. This chain links TRBV28 with TRBJ2-7; perhaps TRBD1 as D (5 bases). CDR1 and CDR2 (germline): MDHEN, SYDVKM. V was clipped by 2 bases and J by 2 bases, with 7 bases between them. There are 13 residues in the CDR3. CDR3 DNA sequence: TGTGCCAGCAGTTTAGGACATCCCTACGAGCAGTACTTC. Translating it yields CASSLGHPYEQYF.

This clonotype has ten or more counts. The gene calls are TRBV7-9 and TRBJ1-1; D is possibly TRBD1 (6 bases). The CDR3 is 15 amino acids. Trimming shortened V by 0 bases and J by 1 base, and 9 bases separated the two germline ends. Germline CDR1 SEHNR, CDR2 FQNEAQ (reference sequence). In DNA, the CDR3 is TGTGCCAGCAGCTTAGCGGGGGGGCAGAACACTGAAGCTTTCTTT. It is translated as CASSLAGGQNTEAFF.

Regarding this clonotype: A read error may explain this, as a much larger clone is one base away. CDR3 in DNA: TGTGCCAGCAGTGTAGGACAGGGCCATGGCTACACCTTC. It encodes CASSVGQGHGYTF. The V call is TRBV12-3 or TRBV12-4, the J call TRBJ1-2; 8 nucleotides match TRBD1. CDR3 length equals 13 residues. V lost 5 bases, J lost 6 bases, and 5 bases stayed unmatched.

This clonotype was detected a few times. This chain joins TRBV7-2 and TRBJ2-1, with 7 bases aligning to TRBD2. The V gene end was trimmed by 1 base and the J gene end by 4 bases; junction bases not matched to a gene: 25. CDR1 SGHTA and CDR2 FQGNSA come from the germline V gene. The CDR3 runs 22 residues. This CDR3 is CASSLGAGDFPLRRYGYNEQFF. The CDR3 bases are TGTGCCAGCAGCTTAGGTGCGGGGGACTTTCCCCTCCGACGGTACGGGTACAATGAGCAGTTCTTC.

This clonotype was detected many times. CDR3 amino acids: CASTSVSGKVNEQFF. In DNA form, the CDR3 reads TGTGCCAGCACCTCGGTCAGCGGGAAGGTCAATGAGCAGTTCTTC. J is TRBJ2-1 and V is TRBV7-9; TRBD2 matches 7 bases. Trimming took 7 bases from V and 6 from J; bases not matched to a gene: 12. This CDR3 has 15 amino acids. The germline CDR1 and CDR2 sequences are SEHNR and FQNEAQ (reference sequence).

This clonotype came up many times. This rearrangement joins TRBV12-3 or TRBV12-4 to TRBJ2-7; perhaps TRBD1 as D (7 bases). The length of the CDR3 is 15 residues. V dropped 1 base and J dropped 7 bases, with 17 bases sitting between them. Written as DNA, the CDR3 is TGTGCCAGCAGTTTAGTAGGCAGGGGGGATCGGGAGCAGTACTTC. This encodes CASSLVGRGDREQYF.

There are many counts of this clonotype. The rearrangement links TRBV28 to TRBJ2-5; TRBD2 is a possible D gene (5 bases). V was trimmed by 5 bases and J by 2 bases, leaving 18 bases between them. Germline V CDR1 and CDR2: MDHEN, SYDVKM. This CDR3 has 16 amino acids. CDR3 sequence reads: CASSPPARTGQETQYF. The CDR3 bases are TGTGCCAGCAGTCCCCCGGCTAGAACGGGACAAGAGACCCAGTACTTC.

The chain uses TRBV13 and TRBJ2-1, with 8 positions matching TRBD2. CDR3 length: 14 residues. Trimming took 8 bases from V and 7 from J; bases not matched to a gene: 10. Germline CDR1 and CDR2: PRHDT and FYEKMQ (reference sequence). The chain's CDR3 is CASGSPPGGNEQFF. DNA for the CDR3: TGTGCCAGCGGCTCCCCCCCGGGGGGGAATGAGCAGTTCTTC.

In this sample, this clonotype turned up many times. V gene TRBV15 combines with J gene TRBJ2-5; D may be TRBD2 (6 bases). From germline, CDR1 is LNHNV and CDR2 YYDKDF (reference sequence). The CDR3 is made up of 19 amino acids. The V end was cut by 3 bases, the J end by 2 bases, with 25 bases between. The CDR3 reads CATSSSEPFGTPQQETQYF. The CDR3 nucleotides read TGTGCCACCAGCAGCTCAGAGCCTTTCGGGACTCCTCAGCAAGAGACCCAGTACTTC.

Notes on this clonotype: Just one base apart from a much larger clone, this may be a read error. The rearrangement uses TRBV4-3 and TRBJ2-1, with D tentatively TRBD1 or TRBD2 (5 bases each). The CDR3 length is 16 residues. V lost 0 bases and J lost 3, with 12 bases in between. Germline CDR1 and CDR2: LGHNA and YSLEER. Here the CDR3 DNA reads TGCGCCAGCAGCCAAGATCCGGGACGGTACTACAATGAGCAGTTCTTC. It translates to CASSQDPGRYYNEQFF.

This clonotype was seen ten or more times. The chain uses TRBV28 and TRBJ2-7, with D perhaps TRBD1 or TRBD2 (5 bases each). Looked up from germline, CDR1 is MDHEN and CDR2 is SYDVKM. This CDR3 contains 14 residues. V shed 3 bases and J shed 6 bases, with 15 bases lying between them. This chain's CDR3 is CASSFRGPLVEQYF. The CDR3 nucleotides read TGTGCCAGCAGTTTCCGGGGCCCCCTAGTCGAGCAGTACTTC.

This clonotype appeared a few times. The chain uses TRBV20-1 and TRBJ2-1; no firm D call. The CDR3 runs to 12 residues. Germline V lookup: CDR1 DFQATT, CDR2 SNEGSKA (reference sequence). V dropped 1 base and J dropped 9 bases, with 10 bases sitting between them. The CDR3 DNA reads TGCAGTGCTAGAGGTTTGGGCAGTGAGCAGTTCTTC. It codes for CSARGLGSEQFF.